These 29 T cell receptor beta chains were all obtained from the same sample, sequenced in a study of blood T cell repertoires in COVID-19. Sequencing used immunoSEQ multiplex PCR; TCRdb keeps in-frame clones, though not all of them. The sample comprises roughly 120,000 clones, 88% of which are singletons, and about 0.9% rests with the top ten. Specimen: peripheral blood. These receptors were obtained from a woman aged 45-65 years with active or convalescent COVID-19.

A few counts support this clone. This chain joins TRBV11-2 and TRBJ1-2, with TRBD1 matching over 9 bases. V lost 4 bases to trimming and J lost 4 bases; unmatched junction nucleotides: 7. The CDR3 runs to 15 residues. CDR1 is SGHAT and CDR2 is FQNNGV in the germline V gene. The CDR3 nucleotides read TGTGCCAGCAGCTCTAGGACAGGGGTGCCCTATGGCTACACCTTC. Protein product: CASSSRTGVPYGYTF. The full variable domain, completed using reference TRBV11-2 and TRBJ1-2, is EAGVAQSPRYKIIEKRQSVAFWCNPISGHATLYWYQQILGQGPKLLIQFQNNGVVDDSQLPKDRFSAERLKGVDSTLKIQPAKLEDSAVYLCASSSRTGVPYGYTFGSGTRLTVV.

CDR3 in DNA: TGTGCCAGCAGCTTGTATGGGGACAGGCAAGAGACCCAGTACTTC. Translation gives CASSLYGDRQETQYF. This chain links TRBV5-8 with TRBJ2-5; 8 bases are shared with TRBD1. The CDR3 runs 15 residues. With 1 base clipped from V and 2 bases from J, the junction kept 4 bases outside the gene matches. The germline V gene encodes CDR1 SGHTS and CDR2 YDEGEE.

This chain connects TRBV9 to TRBJ2-2, with 13 nucleotides matching TRBD2. The V segment lost 3 bases and the J segment 7 bases; nucleotides outside the gene matches: 12. Per germline, CDR1 SGDLS and CDR2 YYNGEE. This CDR3 comprises 18 residues. The CDR3 region is CASSAPPGLAGENGELFF. CDR3 DNA: TGTGCCAGCAGCGCACCCCCCGGACTAGCGGGAGAAAACGGGGAGCTGTTTTTT.

V is TRBV18 and J is TRBJ1-5; tentatively, D is TRBD1 (6 bases). Germline loops: CDR1 KGHSH, CDR2 LQKENI. The CDR3 runs to 13 residues. Trimming pared 4 bases from V and 5 bases from J, leaving 9 bases between. The CDR3 DNA follows: TGTGCCAGCTCACTCAACAGGGATCAGCCCCAGCATTTT. Its protein is CASSLNRDQPQHF.

This clone was counted a few times. V and J are TRBV10-3 and TRBJ1-5; TRBD1 might be the D (6 bases). The CDR3 has 15 residues. Looked up from germline, CDR1 is ENHRY and CDR2 is SYGVKD. V lost 7 bases, J lost 3 bases, and 16 bases lay in between. CDR3 loop: CAIKPEGHINQPQHF. CDR3 in DNA: TGTGCCATCAAACCTGAGGGACACATCAATCAGCCCCAGCATTTT.

The chain recombines TRBV5-1 with TRBJ1-5; no reliable D call. V gave up 7 bases and J gave up 0 bases, with 17 bases separating them. Germline V gene data show CDR1 as SGHRS and CDR2 as YFSETQ. The CDR3 extends over 16 amino acids. CDR3 sequence: CASASRVPPSNQPQHF. The CDR3, as DNA: TGCGCCAGCGCATCCCGGGTCCCCCCTAGCAATCAGCCCCAGCATTTT.

V is TRBV19 and J is TRBJ2-7; weak D call: TRBD1 (6 bases). V dropped 8 bases and J dropped 7 bases, with 18 bases sitting between them. The CDR3 totals 13 residues. Germline lookup yields CDR1 LNHDA and CDR2 SQIVND (reference sequence). CDR3 DNA: TGTGCCAGTGCCGGACAGCCTTGGGGGGAGCAGTACTTC. It encodes CASAGQPWGEQYF.

The V call is TRBV27, the J call TRBJ2-2; D might be TRBD1 (5 bases). Germline CDR1 and CDR2: MNHEY and SMNVEV (reference sequence). The CDR3 is made up of 14 amino acids. V lost 7 bases and J 6 bases, leaving 15 bases between the germline ends. CDR3 residues: CASISSSRAGELFF. The CDR3, as DNA: TGTGCCAGCATCTCCAGTTCCAGGGCCGGGGAGCTGTTTTTT.

Points on this clone: This CDR3 is also generated by other DNA sequences in the sample. DNA of the CDR3: TGTGCCAGCAGTCCGGGACAAAACTATGGCTACACCTTC. This gives the protein CASSPGQNYGYTF. J is TRBJ1-2 and V is TRBV27, with D perhaps matching TRBD1 (6 bases). V lost 5 bases to trimming and J lost 2 bases, with 9 bases between them. From germline, CDR1 is MNHEY and CDR2 SMNVEV (reference sequence). The CDR3 extends over 13 amino acids.

The chain employs TRBV6-6 and TRBJ1-2, with D perhaps TRBD1 (6 bases). CDR3 length equals 14 residues. V was trimmed by 5 bases and J by 0 bases, leaving 10 bases between them. Germline V CDR1 and CDR2: MNHNY, SVGAGI (reference sequence). CDR3 region: CASSTDRSNYGYTF. The CDR3 coding sequence is TGTGCCAGCAGTACGGACAGATCTAACTATGGCTACACCTTC.

The chain is built from TRBV7-3 and TRBJ1-1; D remains ambiguous. The CDR3 sequence is 14 residues long. CDR1 SGHTA and CDR2 FQGTGA come from the germline V gene. V was clipped by 2 bases and J by 2 bases, with 9 bases between them. In nucleotides, the CDR3 is TGTGCCAGCAGCTTAGGAGGGATTAACACTGAAGCTTTCTTT. As protein: CASSLGGINTEAFF.

The rearrangement joins TRBV27 to TRBJ2-7; TRBD2 might be the D (5 bases). Trimming took 3 bases from V and 3 from J, leaving 12 bases between them. This CDR3 contains 14 residues. Germline CDR1 is MNHEY and CDR2 is SMNVEV (reference sequence). The CDR3: CASSLKAAIYEQYF. CDR3 nucleotide sequence: TGTGCCAGCAGTTTGAAAGCGGCGATCTACGAGCAGTACTTC.

V and J are TRBV5-5 and TRBJ1-2; a possible D gene is TRBD1 (6 bases). This CDR3 is built from 17 residues. Germline lookup yields CDR1 SGHKS and CDR2 YYEKEE (reference sequence). Trimming left V 0 bases short and J 4 bases short, with 19 bases between. CDR3 protein: CASSLAPSGRDIYGYTF. CDR3 DNA: TGTGCCAGCAGCTTGGCCCCCTCGGGTCGGGACATCTATGGCTACACCTTC.

J is TRBJ1-2 and V is TRBV7-2; 10 nucleotides match TRBD1. Germline trimming cut 1 base from V and 4 bases from J; bases unmatched to any gene: 6. This CDR3 has 16 residues. The germline V gene encodes CDR1 SGHTA and CDR2 FQGNSA. CDR3 sequence reads: CASSLGQGAQGYGYTF. The CDR3 bases are TGTGCCAGCAGCTTAGGACAGGGGGCGCAGGGCTATGGCTACACCTTC.

The chain uses TRBV27 and TRBJ2-5; the D is unclear. V was shortened by 0 bases and J by 5 bases, with 7 bases between the two germline ends. CDR3 size: 13 residues. CDR1 and CDR2 from the germline V gene are MNHEY and SMNVEV (reference sequence). The CDR3 reads CASSLSLRETQYF. The CDR3 coding sequence is TGTGCCAGCAGTTTATCGTTGAGGGAGACCCAGTACTTC.

CDR3 sequence (DNA): TGTGCCATCAGTGGGGGCAGTGCATCCTCTGGAAACACCATATATTTT. Translation: CAISGGSASSGNTIYF. The chain links TRBV10-3 to TRBJ1-3, with D possibly being TRBD1 (5 bases). V gave up 4 bases and J gave up 0 bases, with 13 bases separating them. Germline CDR1 reads ENHRY; CDR2 reads SYGVKD. The CDR3 runs 16 residues.

The chain recombines TRBV5-4 with TRBJ2-2; 9 positions agree with TRBD1. The CDR3 spans 15 residues. V trimming: 5 bases; J trimming: 5 bases; junction bases outside the gene matches: 7. Germline CDR1 is SGHNT and CDR2 is YYREEE (reference sequence). DNA for the CDR3: TGTGCCAGCAGTCAGAGACAGGGGGTGACCGGGGAGCTGTTTTTT. Residues: CASSQRQGVTGELFF.

The genes are TRBV19 and TRBJ1-5, with 7 bases matching TRBD1. V shed 7 bases, J shed 2 bases, and the junction held 5 bases outside the gene matches. This CDR3 has 14 residues. Germline V gene sequence: CDR1 LNHDA, CDR2 SQIVND (reference sequence). The CDR3 DNA reads TGTGCCAGTAAATGGCAGGGGGGCAATCAGCCCCAGCATTTT. It specifies CASKWQGGNQPQHF.

This sequence joins TRBV7-9 and TRBJ2-1, with no clear D. Trimming stripped 6 bases from V and 0 bases from J, with 18 bases between. This CDR3 comprises 17 residues. Germline V gene lookup returns CDR1 SEHNR and CDR2 FQNEAQ (reference sequence). The CDR3, as DNA: TGTGCCAGCAGTTTTCACACAGAGTCGAGCTCCTACAATGAGCAGTTCTTC. As protein: CASSFHTESSSYNEQFF. Based on the CDR3 plus reference TRBV7-9 and TRBJ2-1, the full variable domain is DTGVSQNPRHKITKRGQNVTFRCDPISEHNRLYWYRQTLGQGPEFLTYFQNEAQLEKSRLLSDRFSAERPKGSFSTLEIQRTEQGDSAMYLCASSFHTESSSYNEQFFGPGTRLTVL.

The chain carries TRBV7-9 and TRBJ1-2; D ambiguous. V gave up 5 bases and J gave up 2 bases, with 15 bases separating them. CDR1 is SEHNR, CDR2 FQNEAQ, per germline (reference sequence). The CDR3 sequence is 15 residues long. The CDR3 protein is CASSPSARVNYGYTF. In DNA, the CDR3 is TGTGCCAGCAGCCCCAGTGCCCGGGTCAACTATGGCTACACCTTC.

In regard to this clone: At one end, the junction sequence differs from germline, possibly due to a read error. The CDR3 loop reads CASKGQDYMNTEAFF. Here the CDR3 DNA reads TGTGCTAGCAAAGGACAGGACTACATGAACACTGAAGCTTTCTTT. The chain employs TRBV7-7 and TRBJ1-1; 7 nucleotides align to TRBD1. CDR1 is SSHAT, CDR2 FNYEAQ, per germline (reference sequence). The CDR3 sequence is 15 residues long.

The rearrangement uses TRBV7-2 and TRBJ1-2; D gene ambiguous. The germline V gene has CDR1 SGHTA and CDR2 FQGNSA. V was trimmed by 4 bases and J by 8 bases, leaving 17 bases between them. CDR3 length: 14 residues. CDR3 protein: CASSSNFGLEGYTF. DNA for the CDR3: TGTGCCAGCAGCTCGAACTTCGGGTTAGAGGGCTACACCTTC.

V gene TRBV24-1 combines with J gene TRBJ2-5, with 7 bases matching TRBD1. The CDR3 extends over 14 amino acids. Trimming cost V 3 bases and J 5 bases; bases outside gene matches: 5. Germline loops: CDR1 KGHDR, CDR2 SFDVKD. The CDR3 here is CATSDHDREETQYF. CDR3 nucleotides: TGTGCCACCAGTGATCATGACAGGGAGGAGACCCAGTACTTC.

The CDR3 spells CASSLGGWETQYF. For the CDR3, the DNA is TGTGCCAGCAGCCTAGGGGGCTGGGAGACCCAGTACTTC. The rearrangement links TRBV5-4 to TRBJ2-5, with 7 bases fitting TRBD1. After removal of 4 bases from V and 5 bases from J, the junction contained 5 bases not matched to a gene. This CDR3 is built from 13 residues. From germline, CDR1 is SGHNT and CDR2 YYREEE (reference sequence).

This clone was seen only once. The CDR3 sequence is CASSVVEGGNSPLHF. CDR3 nucleotides: TGTGCCAGCAGCGTAGTGGAGGGCGGTAATTCACCCCTCCACTTT. The rearrangement links TRBV9 to TRBJ1-6; D unresolved. Looked up from germline, CDR1 is SGDLS and CDR2 is YYNGEE. The CDR3 runs 15 residues. V lost 0 bases, J lost 6 bases, and 10 bases lay in between.

V is TRBV6-1 and J is TRBJ1-2; D not resolved. The CDR3 is 15 residues long. V was clipped by 0 bases and J by 5 bases, with 13 bases between them. Looked up from germline, CDR1 is MNHNS and CDR2 is SASEGT. The CDR3 here is CASSEAGLQGYGYTF. In DNA form, the CDR3 reads TGTGCCAGCAGTGAAGCGGGCCTTCAAGGTTATGGCTACACCTTC.

The chain links TRBV4-1 to TRBJ2-7, with 9 bases matching TRBD1. The V gene end was trimmed by 3 bases and the J gene end by 2 bases; junction bases not matched to a gene: 11. The CDR3 has 17 residues. CDR1 is MGHRA and CDR2 is YSYEKL in the germline V gene. This chain's CDR3 is CASSQSIRDRAPYEQYF. The DNA of the CDR3 is TGCGCCAGCAGCCAGTCAATCCGGGACAGGGCCCCCTACGAGCAGTACTTC.

The chain joins TRBV5-1 to TRBJ1-6; the match to TRBD1 covers 8 bases. V was clipped by 1 base and J by 2 bases; unmatched bases: 5. The CDR3 is made up of 17 amino acids. Germline loops: CDR1 SGHRS, CDR2 YFSETQ. Written as DNA, the CDR3 is TGCGCCAGCAGCTTGACAGGGGGGCAACCCTATAATTCACCCCTCCACTTT. Protein product: CASSLTGGQPYNSPLHF.

DNA for the CDR3: TGTGCCAGCTCACCTACGCCCCGCGAGGCACAGCCCCAGCATTTT. It translates to CASSPTPREAQPQHF. V usage is TRBV18 and J usage is TRBJ1-5; unclear D gene. Germline-derived CDR1 and CDR2 are KGHSH and LQKENI. Trimming took off 3 bases at V and 7 bases at J, with 16 bases between the two ends. The CDR3 loop spans 15 amino acids. Full variable domain (missing parts from reference TRBV18 and TRBJ1-5): NAGVMQNPRHLVRRRGQEARLRCSPMKGHSHVYWYRQLPEEGLKFMVYLQKENIIDESGMPKERFSAEFPKEGPSILRIQQVVRGDSAAYFCASSPTPREAQPQHFGDGTRLSIL.